Listed below are T cell receptor beta chains from one sample, sequenced in a study of blood T cell repertoires in COVID-19. The repertoire was sequenced with immunoSEQ multiplex PCR; TCRdb's copy has only in-frame clones and lacks some. The sample holds over 90,000 clones, about nine tenths seen once. The sequenced sample consisted of peripheral blood. Receptors were obtained from a man aged 50-60 years with acute or convalescent COVID-19. Each CDR3 is given with its conserved first and last residue. D genes are given only for firm matches. Part of the rows lack a size; the others show once, few, many or a class for expanded clones.

TRBV6-6	few	TRBJ1-5	NA	TGTGCCAGCAGTTACTCGTTCAGGGAGGGAAATCAGCCCCAGCATTTT	CASSYSFREGNQPQHF
TRBV24-1	NA	TRBJ2-6	TRBD1	TGTGCCACCAGTCATCGGGACAGGGGAGAGTCTGGGGCCAACGTCCTGACTTTC	CATSHRDRGESGANVLTF
TRBV6-5	NA	TRBJ2-3	TRBD2	TGTGCCAGCAGTAGGGCTAGCGGGAGCACAGATACGCAGTATTTT	CASSRASGSTDTQYF
TRBV4-2	NA	TRBJ2-5	NA	TGTGCCAGCAGCCAAGATGGCTCATCCGGGGAGACCCAGTACTTC	CASSQDGSSGETQYF
TRBV12-3/TRBV12-4	NA	TRBJ1-2	NA	TGTGCCAGCAGCTTTGACAGGACGGACTACACCTTC	CASSFDRTDYTF
TRBV7-2	few	TRBJ1-6	TRBD1	TGTGCCAGCAGCTTTAGGGCGGGACAGACTAATTCACCCCTCCACTTT	CASSFRAGQTNSPLHF
TRBV6-2/TRBV6-3	NA	TRBJ2-5	NA	TGTGCCAGCAGTGCCGGGGGGCAGATAGTAAAGACCCAGTACTTC	CASSAGGQIVKTQYF
TRBV5-1	NA	TRBJ2-1	TRBD2	TGCGCCAGCAGGGAGCTAGCGGCGGTAAGGTATGAGCAGTTCTTC	CASRELAAVRYEQFF
TRBV29-1	NA	TRBJ2-6	NA	TGCAGCGTTATCATATCCGGCTCTGGGGCCAACGTCCTGACTTTC	CSVIISGSGANVLTF
TRBV7-8	NA	TRBJ2-6	NA	TGTGCCAGCAGCCTACCCAGCTCTGGGGCCAACGTCCTGACTTTC	CASSLPSSGANVLTF
TRBV30	NA	TRBJ2-7	NA	TGTGCAGGTGGGCTCTTCTACGAGCAGTACTTC	CAGGLFYEQYF
TRBV30	NA	TRBJ2-5	NA	TGTGCCTGGAGTCCCAGATCCCAAGAGACCCAGTACTTC	CAWSPRSQETQYF
TRBV6-4	NA	TRBJ2-1	TRBD2	TGTGCCAGCACCTGGACTAGCAATGAGCAGTTCTTC	CASTWTSNEQFF
TRBV19	NA	TRBJ2-5	NA	TGTGCCACCGCGGAGGAGCGCGCACGCCAAGAGACCCAGTACTTC	CATAEERARQETQYF
TRBV12-1	NA	TRBJ2-6	NA	TGTGCCAGCAGATCGGACAGTTCAATTGCCTCTGGGGCCAACGTCCTGACTTTC	CASRSDSSIASGANVLTF
TRBV4-3	NA	TRBJ1-6	NA	TGCGCCAGCAGCCATGGGGCGGGGGGCGTCAATTCACCCCTCCACTTT	CASSHGAGGVNSPLHF
TRBV15	NA	TRBJ2-3	TRBD2	TGTGCCACCAGCAAAAGATCTGCGGGAGTGGGAACAGATACGCAGTATTTT	CATSKRSAGVGTDTQYF
TRBV10-3	NA	TRBJ2-1	NA	TGTGCCATCAGTGAGTCCAGCGGTCTGGATGAGCAGTTCTTC	CAISESSGLDEQFF
TRBV11-2	NA	TRBJ1-1	NA	TGTGCCAGCAGCTTAAGCGGAGCAGAAGAAGCTTTCTTT	CASSLSGAEEAFF
TRBV5-1	NA	TRBJ2-5	NA	TGCGCCAGCAGCGACGAGGGTAGGCGAGAGACCCAGTACTTC	CASSDEGRRETQYF
TRBV27	NA	TRBJ2-7	NA	TGTGCCAGCAGCCAGACTCTTTCCTACGAGCAGTACTTC	CASSQTLSYEQYF
TRBV30	NA	TRBJ1-1	NA	TGTGCCTGGGTACGTGCGATGAACACTGAAGCTTTCTTT	CAWVRAMNTEAFF
TRBV2	NA	TRBJ1-2	TRBD1	TGTGCCAGCAGTGAAACGGGACAGAGTATCTATGGCTACACCTTC	CASSETGQSIYGYTF
TRBV7-2	NA	TRBJ2-3	NA	TGTGCCAGCAGCTTAGCGGCCGGCGGAACAGATACGCAGTATTTT	CASSLAAGGTDTQYF
TRBV25-1	NA	TRBJ2-5	TRBD1	TGTGCCAGCGGAATAGGGACAGGGCTTGGAGAGACCCAGTACTTC	CASGIGTGLGETQYF
TRBV11-2	NA	TRBJ2-2	TRBD1	TGTGCCAGCAGCTCCCTGACAGGGGCGGGTGTTTTGAACACCGGGGAGCTGTTTTTT	CASSSLTGAGVLNTGELFF
TRBV3-1/TRBV3-2	NA	TRBJ2-2	NA	TGTGCCAGCAGCCAAGTGCAGGGGCTGAACACCGGGGAGCTGTTTTTT	CASSQVQGLNTGELFF
TRBV5-4	NA	TRBJ1-1	TRBD1	TGTGCCAGCAGCTTGGAGGGGACAGGGAAATCTGAAGCTTTCTTT	CASSLEGTGKSEAFF
TRBV3-1/TRBV3-2	NA	TRBJ2-7	NA	TGTGCCAGCAGCCAAGAGACAGCGCTATCCTACGAGCAGTACTTC	CASSQETALSYEQYF
TRBV7-6	NA	TRBJ2-5	NA	TGTGCCAGCAGCTTAACCGGGTCTTGGCAGACCCAGTACTTC	CASSLTGSWQTQYF
TRBV5-5	NA	TRBJ2-1	NA	TGTGCCAGCAGCTTGGGGTTCCCGGTTGGTGAGCAGTTCTTC	CASSLGFPVGEQFF
TRBV2	once	TRBJ1-2	TRBD1	TGTGCCAGCAGTGTGGTGGGACAGGGTACATTTAACTATGGCTACACCTTC	CASSVVGQGTFNYGYTF
TRBV11-3	NA	TRBJ2-5	TRBD1	TGTGCCAGCAGCGGGGGACAGGGTAAAGAGACCCAGTACTTC	CASSGGQGKETQYF
TRBV6-5	NA	TRBJ2-7	NA	TGTGCCAGCAGGAAGGGAGGTCAGGGGGGCAACGAGCAGTACTTC	CASRKGGQGGNEQYF
TRBV3-1/TRBV3-2	NA	TRBJ2-5	NA	TGTGCCAGCAGCCGGGACTCCGAGACCCAGTACTTC	CASSRDSETQYF
TRBV6-5	NA	TRBJ1-5	TRBD1	TGTGCCAGCAGCTCGGACAGGGAGCGGCCCCAGCATTTT	CASSSDRERPQHF
TRBV18	once	TRBJ1-3	NA	TGTGCCAGCTCGCTGAAAGGAGACACCATATATTTT	CASSLKGDTIYF
TRBV11-3	NA	TRBJ2-7	NA	TGTGCCAGCAGCTTAGTTCCGGGCGAGCAGTACTTC	CASSLVPGEQYF
TRBV18	NA	TRBJ1-1	NA	TGTGCCAGCTCACCATGGACAGACGATGAAGCTTTCTTT	CASSPWTDDEAFF
TRBV19	NA	TRBJ1-2	NA	TGTGCCAGTAGTCCTTGGGTAGGGGCGGATGGCTACACCTTC	CASSPWVGADGYTF
TRBV3-1/TRBV3-2	NA	TRBJ2-2	TRBD2	TGTGCCAGCAGCCCGGGACTAGCGGGAGGGACCACCGGGGAGCTGTTTTTT	CASSPGLAGGTTGELFF
TRBV30	NA	TRBJ1-2	TRBD1	TGTGCCTGGAGCCGGACAGGGGACTTCTATGGCTACACCTTC	CAWSRTGDFYGYTF
TRBV7-6	NA	TRBJ1-5	NA	TGTGCCAGCAGCTTAAAAAGCTACGGGGGAGAGGGTAGCAATCAGCCCCAGCATTTT	CASSLKSYGGEGSNQPQHF
TRBV7-9	NA	TRBJ2-3	TRBD2	TGTGCCAGCAGGTTTGGGGGAGGGTTCACAGATACGCAGTATTTT	CASRFGGGFTDTQYF
TRBV29-1	NA	TRBJ2-5	NA	TGCAGCGTTGTCGGCTCGGGAGACGGGAAGACCCAGTACTTC	CSVVGSGDGKTQYF